The sequence of this T cell receptor beta chain was determined in a study of cytomegalovirus exposure and HLA in healthy donors (dated by TCRdb to 2016 to 2017). Regarding the research as a whole: According to an earlier analysis of 587 of the donors, some 180 million T cells yielded roughly 110 million unique TCR beta sequences and around 300 Gb of sequence data. An early release that covered fewer than 750 HLA-typed donors contained around 300 gigabases of sequencing data and tens of millions of unique TCR sequences. The genetic ancestry cluster associated with self-reported Caucasian donors included roughly four fifths of the roughly 400 genotyped donors. The study aimed to test whether signatures of past pathogen exposure could be identified by cataloging public T cell receptors. Using immunosequencing, the study profiled T cell repertoires from about 620 subjects and related those repertoires to cytomegalovirus serostatus. In addition to the first cohort of about 650 subjects, a separate validation cohort of 120 different subjects was used. To predict cytomegalovirus infection status, the study combined high-throughput TCR immunosequencing, statistical association of individual TCRs with disease status, and machine learning. To study patterns of TCR occurrence, a later analysis re-analyzed previously published TCR beta repertoires from around 660 donors and added high-resolution HLA genotyping. The later analysis used no new phenotypic data to find candidate immune exposures, relying instead on TCR beta sequences and their occurrence across donors. An earlier analysis of 587 of the donors used high-throughput TCR beta sequencing to judge whether each TCR beta V gene segment behaved as functional or pseudogenic. Donor age, sex, ethnicity and CMV serostatus were collected together with the repertoire data. A later genetic analysis used genome-wide SNP genotypes for about 55% of the 666 donors, treating that subset as a discovery cohort. All discovery cohort repertoires had been generated on a single sequencing platform. HLA typing covered class I and class II loci at four-digit resolution. The number of typed donors differed by locus: about 629-640 for A, B, C, DRB1 and DQB1; 522 for DQA1; 600 to 610 for DPA1; and approximately 450 for DPB1. Because of strong linkage in the cohort, roughly five DR-DQ haplotypes were treated as single units for association and clustering. Among a few hundred genotyped donors of the cohort, an average of 235,054 unique TCR beta nucleotide sequences were sequenced per donor, approximately 20% of them non-productive.

The cohort comprised around 690 healthy bone marrow donors. At the time of sampling, every cohort member was nominally healthy, though immune exposures that went unrecorded were likely present. The donor tested CMV seropositive, placing the donor among the 290 or so seropositive members of the cohort. Each donor provided a peripheral blood sample, and peripheral blood mononuclear cells were used for TCR beta sequencing. Genomic DNA extraction from the blood cell samples was performed with the Qiagen DNeasy Blood Extraction Kit. This clone has only a few counts. The antigen it binds to is not known. Base qualities are not recorded, but no much larger clone differs from it by a single base. The germline V gene provides CDR1 MNHEY and CDR2 SVGAGI. The CDR3 sequence holds 12 residues, the cysteine and phenylalanine included. The sequence is cut down to CDR3 DNA, 36 bases in frame from base 1. The germline ends are 10 bases apart after V is trimmed by 6 bases and J by 6 bases.

What the authors observed across the whole study: Compared with the approximately 700-donor mean, donors in an Asian-associated ancestry cluster had fewer N-insertions in productive TCRs, according to a later genetic analysis. A later genetic analysis associated a missense DCLRE1C variant with V-gene and J-gene trimming of TCR beta chains, and an independent cohort replicated the association. The study gave a list of over 150 TCR beta chains associated with cytomegalovirus. Across donors, most TCR sequences were observed very rarely, whereas some public TCRs were present in many individuals. The classifier was reported to diagnose cytomegalovirus status with high specificity and sensitivity in both the original and validation cohorts. When HLA alleles, especially DR and DQ, strongly co-occurred, attributing TCR associations to individual alleles was difficult. Compared with equally common non-associated chains, HLA-associated TCR beta chains in a later analysis were more clonally expanded and had lower generation probabilities. According to a later analysis, most CMV-associated TCR beta chains appeared to be HLA-restricted, and the HLA associations seemed to be driven largely by CMV exposure. The 87-base-pair reads could not distinguish some IMGT-functional V segments, including TRBV6-2 and TRBV6-3, so those segments were excluded. Immune exposure information for the cohort was limited to CMV serostatus. Several of the top co-occurrence clusters appeared to be linked to parvovirus B19, influenza, CMV and Epstein-Barr virus, according to a later analysis. Sequencing depth was assumed to be roughly uniform across donors in the presence/absence analyses, though that assumption may not hold. This cohort had only TCR beta chains sequenced, and the lack of alpha or paired-chain data limited which features could be detected. Correlated functional status among segregating V segments might reflect linkage disequilibrium, but an unknown experimental factor could not be ruled out. Because counts were too low, 15 to 20 rarely observed V segments, including chromosome 9 orphons, were excluded from the earlier analysis of under 650 of the donors. In vitro tests confirmed that a few of the cytomegalovirus-associated TCR beta chains recognize cytomegalovirus antigens. In a later analysis, TCR association rates were found to vary across HLA loci, with the most associated TCRs seen for DRB1 alleles and the fewest for HLA-C alleles. A group of highly shared sequence variants was considered likely to be a technical artifact of the sequencing pipeline. According to the authors, the approach could potentially be generalized to other disease states and immunological phenotypes. A further reported finding was that TCR beta sequences accurately predicted the HLA-A and HLA-B alleles for most subjects in the first cohort. Broadly in line with IMGT annotations, most TCR beta V segments showed up in productive rearrangements about 87% or about 30% of the time in an earlier analysis of around 600 of the donors. At a false discovery rate of 0.05, a later analysis linked some 18,000 TCR beta sequences to specific HLA alleles. HLA typing was unavailable for some donors at each locus, so association tests used only the typed subset.

Libraries were built with the immunoSEQ multiplex PCR assay. The multiplex PCR relied on a mix of 60 forward primers for TCR Vbeta segments and 13 reverse primers for TCR Jbeta segments. Amplification of the CDR3 region of rearranged TCR beta genes was performed with a multiplex PCR assay on genomic DNA. The Illumina HiSeq System was used to sequence the amplified TCR beta libraries as 87-base-pair reads. The authors' analysis ran thus. In a later analysis, tens of millions of unique TCR beta chains were counted across the roughly 700 repertoires, and roughly 11 million of these chains were shared by at least two donors. Raw reads were error-corrected and collapsed into unique sequences by a nearest-neighbor algorithm in which closely related sequences were merged to remove PCR and sequencing errors. To assign V, D and J gene segments, CDR3 sequences were aligned to IMGT reference sequences. For a sequence to be retained, a match of at least six nucleotides to both a V gene segment and a J gene segment was required. A rearrangement counted as productive if the CDR3 had no stop codons and remained in frame with V and J, and every other rearrangement counted as non-productive. CDR3 was defined by IMGT convention, running from the second conserved V-encoded cysteine to the conserved J-encoded phenylalanine. The earlier analysis of approximately 500 of the donors excluded sequences that lacked an unambiguous match to a single V gene segment. An earlier analysis of a few hundred of the donors called V segments functional above 56.7% productive rearrangements and segregating when the between-donor standard deviation exceeded 5%. A statistical classification framework was built for diagnosing cytomegalovirus status from the catalog of TCR beta chain sequences. In a later analysis, V and J genes were assigned by comparing TCR nucleotide sequences against IMGT/GENE-DB human TR gene sequences. A later analysis assigned CDR3 sequences and most-parsimonious VDJ recombination scenarios with the TCRdist pipeline. A later analysis defined each TCR beta chain by its CDR3 amino acid sequence plus V-gene family, and excluded reads lacking a unique V-gene family. In a later analysis, 550 to 650 highly shared, low-generation-probability nucleotide sequences were removed to address suspected cross-contamination and a sequencing artifact. A later analysis calculated a clonal expansion index for each public chain from normalized within-repertoire ranks of inferred template counts. In a later analysis, generation probabilities were computed using a VDJ recombination model fitted to out-of-frame rearrangements, and the results were checked against IGoR. In a later analysis, TCR-TCR, TCR-HLA and TCR-CMV co-occurrence was scored with hypergeometric tests, and a repertoire-size bias correction was applied to TCR pairs. In a later analysis, false discovery rates were estimated by permuting HLA or CMV assignments 20 times. A later analysis grouped co-occurring TCRs with DBSCAN, adding TCRdist sequence similarity when clustering within HLA-allele-positive subsets. Repertoires with fewer than 30,000 or more than 120,000 public chains, plus five repertoires with anomalous nucleotide sharing, were excluded from co-occurrence clustering. TCRdb re-hosts the immuneACCESS table, in-frame sequences only. Its copies lack some clones; in the studies checked, an unresolved V gene accounts for under half of them, and the cause for the rest is not known. That table furnishes V, J and clone size, whereas the DNA furnished D and trimming. Within this sample are roughly 180,000 clones, with roughly 80% of them counted one time only. 13% of the sample is held by the ten biggest clonotypes.

Sequencing used PBMCs. The source of this sequence is a woman aged 50 to 60 in good health and CMV-seropositive. In this chain, TRBV6-5 is recombined with TRBJ2-3, with the D segment identity uncertain. The DNA is TGTGCCAGCAGGACCGCAGCGGATACGCAGTATTTT. This translates into CASRTAADTQYF.